This T cell receptor (beta chain) came from a study of PD-L1 blockade in urothelial cancer. Study-wide background: Dosed intravenously at 1,200 mg every 3 weeks, atezolizumab was initiated by patients in the mid-2010s.

Synthetic TCR analog templates were added to each PCR reaction. TCRdb keeps only in-frame clones here, not all; method: immunoSEQ multiplex PCR. Of about 43,000 clones in the sample, more than 75% were seen once. Metastatic or locally advanced urothelial carcinoma was present in the patients. This clonotype originated in a woman aged 55-70 years with urothelial cancer. The sequences come from PBMCs, collected around atezolizumab (anti-PD-L1) treatment.

For the CDR3, the DNA is TGTGCCAGCAGTTTAGGTTGGACAGCGATCTACGAGCAGTACTTC. Protein: CASSLGWTAIYEQYF. The V gene is TRBV27, the J gene TRBJ2-7; D is perhaps TRBD1 (6 bases). The V gene's germline CDR1 is MNHEY and CDR2 SMNVEV (reference sequence). The ends were cut back, 2 bases at V and 3 bases at J, with 14 bases in the middle. The CDR3 has 15 residues.